Below are 6 T cell receptor beta chains sequenced from a single sample in a study of T cells in Graves' hyperthyroidism and ophthalmopathy. What was amplified from RNA transcripts were TCR beta CDR3 regions. HTBI primers were employed in a first-round RT-PCR of the TCR CDR3. TCRdb recomputed calls from the multiplex PCR reads with MiXCR, one row per CDR3 protein. There are about 350,000 distinct CDR3 sequences in the sample; around 18% occur only once, and 15% to 18% lies in the top ten. The sequenced sample consisted of blood. All receptors come from a woman aged 40 to 50 with Graves' ophthalmopathy.

This clonotype was detected many times. The chain combines TRBV7-3 with TRBJ2-7, with 8 bases lining up with TRBD2. Looked up from germline, CDR1 is SGHTA and CDR2 is FQGTGA. J was trimmed by 5 bases and V by 1 base; bases with no gene match: 4. The CDR3 runs to 14 residues. In DNA, the CDR3 is TGTGCCAGCAGCTTAATATCGGGGGGGAACGAGCAGTACTTC. Its translation is CASSLISGGNEQYF.

Ten or more counts support this clonotype. The V call is TRBV12-3 or TRBV12-4, the J call TRBJ1-3; D unresolved. This CDR3 is built from 16 residues. V lost 5 bases and J lost 4, with 18 bases in between. The chain's CDR3 is CASSPYGSPGGNTIYF. DNA of the CDR3: TGTGCCAGCAGTCCCTACGGCAGCCCAGGAGGAAACACCATATATTTT.

This clonotype came up many times. The chain carries TRBV10-3 and TRBJ2-7; perhaps TRBD1 as D (6 bases). V was shortened by 6 bases and J by 3 bases, with 9 bases between the two germline ends. The CDR3 contains 12 residues. Germline V gene sequence: CDR1 ENHRY, CDR2 SYGVKD. The CDR3 is CAISRTDYEQYF. The CDR3 DNA follows: TGTGCCATCAGCCGGACAGACTACGAGCAGTACTTC.

In its sample, this clonotype was seen many times. The V call is TRBV5-1, the J call TRBJ1-2; the match to TRBD1 covers 7 bases. The V segment lost 5 bases and the J segment 2 bases; nucleotides outside the gene matches: 6. The germline gives CDR1 SGHRS, CDR2 YFSETQ. This CDR3 spans 14 amino acids. Here the CDR3 reads CASSRTGTNYGYTF. Written as DNA, the CDR3 is TGCGCCAGCAGTCGGACAGGAACGAACTATGGCTACACCTTC.

This clonotype appeared a single time. The CDR3, as DNA: TGTGCCAGCAGTTTAGCCACCTCCTCTACGACGCAGTACTTC. As protein: CASSLATSSTTQYF. The rearrangement links TRBV28 to TRBJ2-7; D remains ambiguous. Looked up from germline, CDR1 is MDHEN and CDR2 is SYDVKM. This CDR3 region has 14 residues. Trimming removed 2 bases at V and 9 bases at J, with 17 bases between.

At least ten counts were recorded for this clonotype. The chain is built from TRBV28 and TRBJ2-7; possible D gene TRBD2, 6 bases. The CDR3 is 11 residues long. Germline CDR1 is MDHEN and CDR2 is SYDVKM. V was cut by 11 bases and J by 4 bases, with 12 bases left in between. CDR3 residues: CAAGGFYEQYF. The CDR3 nucleotides are TGTGCCGCAGGAGGGTTTTACGAGCAGTACTTC. Using reference TRBV28 and TRBJ2-7 for the parts outside the CDR3, the full variable domain is DVKVTQSSRYLVKRTGEKVFLECVQDMDHENMFWYRQDPGLGLRLIYFSYDVKMKEKGDIPEGYSVSREKKERFSLILESASTNQTSMYLCAAGGFYEQYFGPGTRLTVT.